This note documents a single TCR beta chain sequence. The data were obtained in a study of cytomegalovirus exposure and HLA in healthy donors. PCR was performed using 60 Vbeta and 13 Jbeta primers. Sequencing was performed with immunoSEQ multiplex PCR; in TCRdb, only in-frame clones are kept and a portion is missing. The table lists fewer than 200,000 clones, roughly four fifths of them singletons. The CDR3 has 15 amino acids. V was trimmed by 6 bases and J by 2 bases, leaving 14 bases between them. Germline CDR1 is MDHEN and CDR2 is SYDVKM. This sequence originates from a woman younger than 45 in good health and CMV-seronegative. Sequencing was done on a sample of PBMCs. This chain links TRBV28 with TRBJ1-5; TRBD1 is a possible D gene (6 bases). CDR3 region: CASRRQAGGNQPQHF. In nucleotides, the CDR3 is TGTGCCAGCAGGCGTCAGGCAGGGGGCAATCAGCCCCAGCATTTT.